This TCR beta chain is from a study of HIV-infected children after antiretroviral therapy interruption. The germline V gene encodes CDR1 SGHTA and CDR2 FQGNSA. Trimming pared 1 base from V and 3 bases from J, leaving 9 bases between. The CDR3 is 14 amino acids. Sample treatment: PENTA 11 planned treatment interruption arm or continuous ART arm. From thawed PBMCs, naive CD4+ CD45RA+ CD45RO- T cells were sorted. RNA-based 3' RACE libraries used unique molecular identifiers. One entry per CDR3 protein, called by TCRdb with MiXCR from the 3' RACE reads. Seen here are about 89,000 distinct CDR3 sequences, around 6.9% observed once, and the top ten hold 0.85% to 1.3%. This clonotype was seen repeatedly, ten times or more.

Sequenced here: CD45RA+ CD4+ T cells from PBMCs, pooled from several time points, sampled from a donor given antiretroviral therapy, either interrupted or continuous. The sample's subset: naive CD4+ CD45RA+ CD45RO- T cells. V usage is TRBV7-2 and J usage is TRBJ2-5, with D hard to call. This receptor was taken from a pool of human donors with HIV. DNA of the CDR3: TGTGCCAGCAGCTTAGGCCTTCGAGAAGAGACCCAGTACTTC. Its protein is CASSLGLREETQYF.